The sequence of this T cell receptor beta chain was determined in a study of blood T cell repertoires in COVID-19. Study background: Nucleic acid was either cDNA or gDNA, and it came from T cells, B-cell-depleted T cells, or PBMCs.

The CDR3 totals 14 residues. V was pared by 5 bases and J by 10 bases, with 7 bases of the junction left unmatched. In germline, CDR1 is SGHNT, CDR2 YENEEA. Per the original methods: Amplification from reference gene primers served as the basis for estimated nucleated cell counts. TCRdb's copy holds only in-frame clones and misses some; the assay was immunoSEQ multiplex PCR. For V, J and clone size, that table is used; D and trimming come from the DNA. The data show about 210,000 clones, around four fifths seen once. This chain uses TRBV11-3 with TRBJ1-6; 8 bases are a match to TRBD1. Sequences were obtained from peripheral blood. The TCR sequence derives from a man aged 55 to 70 with COVID-19, enrolled during active disease. CDR3 residues: CASSIGQGGSPLHF. The CDR3 nucleotides are TGTGCCAGCAGCATCGGACAGGGCGGCTCACCCCTCCACTTT.